The 26 T cell receptor beta chains listed next were all sequenced from one sample in a study of PD-L1 blockade in urothelial cancer. The assay was immunoSEQ multiplex PCR, and TCRdb's table has in-frame clones only and misses some. Of approximately 50,000 clones in the sample, roughly 82% were seen once. Noted time point: pretreatment peripheral blood. This sample comprised PBMCs, obtained around atezolizumab (anti-PD-L1) treatment. The source is a man in his forties or fifties with urothelial cancer.

The gene calls are TRBV10-3 and TRBJ2-1, with 8 bases lining up with TRBD1. Germline V lookup: CDR1 ENHRY, CDR2 SYGVKD. V was pared by 6 bases and J by 9 bases, with 13 bases of the junction left unmatched. The CDR3 runs to 15 residues. CDR3 loop: CAIRGQGAGISEQFF. The CDR3 bases are TGTGCCATCAGAGGGCAGGGGGCGGGTATCAGTGAGCAGTTCTTC.

This clone was counted a few times. The V and J genes are TRBV6-5 and TRBJ1-5; 10 bases fit TRBD1. Germline V CDR1 and CDR2: MNHEY, SVGAGI. J gave up 6 bases and V 5 bases, and 4 bases lay outside the gene matches. This CDR3 region has 14 residues. The CDR3 loop is CASSRTGGSQPQHF. CDR3 nucleotide sequence: TGTGCCAGCAGTCGGACAGGGGGAAGTCAGCCCCAGCATTTT.

The gene calls are TRBV13 and TRBJ2-7; D is possibly TRBD2 (6 bases). V was clipped by 5 bases and J by 3 bases, with 20 bases between them. Germline assignment: CDR1 PRHDT and CDR2 FYEKMQ (reference sequence). This CDR3 is built from 16 residues. Written as DNA, the CDR3 is TGTGCCAGCAGCCCCAATCCTGTGGGGGGTTACTACGAGCAGTACTTC. This translates into CASSPNPVGGYYEQYF.

The CDR3 coding sequence is TGTGCCAGTAGTATTACAGGACAGCCGGAGAAAAAACTGTTTTTT. Translation: CASSITGQPEKKLFF. The chain employs TRBV19 and TRBJ1-4, with a possible D match to TRBD1 (6 bases). The CDR3 has 15 residues. Per the germline V gene, CDR1 is LNHDA and CDR2 is SQIVND (reference sequence). Trimming took 3 bases from V and 9 from J, leaving 17 bases between them.

The chain links TRBV9 to TRBJ1-5, with TRBD1 matching 7 bases. In germline, CDR1 is SGDLS, CDR2 YYNGEE. There are 14 residues in the CDR3. V lost 5 bases to trimming and J lost 4 bases; unmatched junction nucleotides: 6. CDR3 sequence (DNA): TGTGCCAGCAGTAAGGGGACAGAGAATCAGCCCCAGCATTTT. Its translation is CASSKGTENQPQHF.

The chain has TRBV9 and TRBJ2-2; tentative D call: TRBD2 (5 bases). This CDR3 is built from 15 residues. Germline assignment: CDR1 SGDLS and CDR2 YYNGEE. Trimming shortened V by 2 bases and J by 4 bases, and 12 bases separated the two germline ends. Here the CDR3 DNA reads TGTGCCAGCAGCGTTTTCGCTAGCCTCACCGGGGAGCTGTTTTTT. This sequence encodes CASSVFASLTGELFF.

The rearrangement uses TRBV30 and TRBJ2-1; 10 bases line up with TRBD2. CDR3 length: 17 residues. CDR1 and CDR2 (germline): GTSNPN, SVGIG (reference sequence). V was pared by 1 base and J by 3 bases, with 9 bases of the junction left unmatched. The CDR3, as DNA: TGTGCCTGGAGTGGCAGAGCGGGGGGGTCCAGCTACAATGAGCAGTTCTTC. Translation: CAWSGRAGGSSYNEQFF.

The rearrangement joins TRBV6-5 to TRBJ1-6; D is perhaps TRBD1 (5 bases). The CDR3 sequence is 13 residues long. Germline-derived CDR1 and CDR2 are MNHEY and SVGAGI. Trimming stripped 6 bases from V and 9 bases from J, with 12 bases between. The DNA of the CDR3 is TGTGCCAGCAGCCCCGGGGGACTTTCACCCCTCCACTTT. Translating it yields CASSPGGLSPLHF.

The chain combines TRBV6-4 with TRBJ1-2; a possible D gene is TRBD1 (5 bases). The CDR3 extends over 13 amino acids. The V end was cut by 0 bases, the J end by 8 bases, with 10 bases between. CDR1 is MRHNA and CDR2 is SNTAGT in the germline V gene. CDR3 loop: CASSDSKGRGYTF. The CDR3, as DNA: TGTGCCAGCAGTGACTCTAAGGGGCGAGGCTACACCTTC.

The V and J genes are TRBV19 and TRBJ1-1, with TRBD1 matching over 11 bases. The trim removed 5 bases at V and 5 bases at J, leaving 7 bases unmatched. The CDR3 is 15 residues long. Germline V gene data show CDR1 as LNHDA and CDR2 as SQIVND (reference sequence). The CDR3 here is CASSLRGQGETEAFF. For the CDR3, the DNA is TGTGCCAGTAGTTTACGGGGACAGGGGGAGACTGAAGCTTTCTTT.

The chain joins TRBV29-1 to TRBJ1-1; the match to TRBD1 covers 12 bases. CDR1 is SQVTM and CDR2 is ANQGSEA in the germline V gene. The V and J ends lost 4 bases and 6 bases, in that order; junction bases with no gene match: 6. This CDR3 spans 14 amino acids. CDR3 residues: CSVGGDRGRAEAFF. The CDR3 nucleotides read TGCAGCGTTGGGGGGGACAGGGGGCGAGCTGAAGCTTTCTTT.

The V gene is TRBV6-5, the J gene TRBJ2-2; 8 bases line up with TRBD1. V gave up 4 bases and J gave up 2 bases; unmatched junction bases: 3. The CDR3 extends over 15 amino acids. Germline V CDR1 and CDR2: MNHEY, SVGAGI. The CDR3 DNA is TGTGCCAGCAGTTTTGACAGGGGTAACACCGGGGAGCTGTTTTTT. It yields the protein CASSFDRGNTGELFF.

This clone has a single count. This chain connects TRBV5-6 to TRBJ1-2; 9 positions match TRBD1. The V gene end was trimmed by 3 bases and the J gene end by 7 bases; junction bases not matched to a gene: 13. The CDR3 has 16 amino acids. The V gene's germline CDR1 is SGHDT and CDR2 YYEEEE. The CDR3 protein is CASSWSPRDRVSGYTF. Here the CDR3 DNA reads TGTGCCAGCAGCTGGTCTCCCCGGGACAGGGTAAGTGGCTACACCTTC. Looking up the rest from reference TRBV5-6 and TRBJ1-2 gives the full variable domain: DAGVTQSPTHLIKTRGQQVTLRCSPKSGHDTVSWYQQALGQGPQFIFQYYEEEERQRGNFPDRFSGHQFPNYSSELNVNALLLGDSALYLCASSWSPRDRVSGYTFGSGTRLTVV.

The chain couples TRBV5-4 to TRBJ2-7; 7 bases agree with TRBD2. This CDR3 contains 13 residues. Per germline, CDR1 SGHNT and CDR2 YYREEE (reference sequence). The ends lost 4 bases at V and 3 bases at J; junction bases unmatched: 4. The CDR3 bases are TGTGCCAGCAGCAGCGGGACCGACTACGAGCAGTACTTC. Translating gives CASSSGTDYEQYF.

This clone occurred a few times. The chain's CDR3 is CASSLLTVSSPLHF. The CDR3 DNA follows: TGTGCCAGCAGCTTACTGACAGTAAGTTCACCCCTCCACTTT. V usage is TRBV7-3 and J usage is TRBJ1-6, with D perhaps TRBD1 (5 bases). There are 14 residues in the CDR3. V was cut by 2 bases and J by 9 bases, with 11 bases left in between. Germline V lookup: CDR1 SGHTA, CDR2 FQGTGA. Variable domain in full (rest from reference TRBV7-3 and TRBJ1-6): GAGVSQTPSNKVTEKGKYVELRCDPISGHTALYWYRQSLGQGPEFLIYFQGTGAADDSGLPNDRFFAVRPEGSVSTLKIQRTERGDSAVYLCASSLLTVSSPLHFGNGTRLTVT.

The V gene is TRBV7-8, the J gene TRBJ1-1; TRBD1 matches 7 bases. The CDR3 totals 14 residues. The germline V gene has CDR1 SGHVS and CDR2 FQNEAQ. The J segment lost 1 base and the V segment lost 1 base, leaving 0 bases of the junction unmatched. The CDR3 DNA reads TGTGCCAGCAGCTTAGACAGGGGGAACACTGAAGCTTTCTTT. Translated: CASSLDRGNTEAFF.

V is TRBV19 and J is TRBJ2-1; 10 bases match TRBD2. This CDR3 has 14 residues. CDR1 is LNHDA and CDR2 is SQIVND in the germline V gene (reference sequence). V lost 9 bases, J lost 7 bases, and 9 bases stayed unmatched. The CDR3 bases are TGTGCCAGCCATCTAGCGGGAGCTGAAAATGAGCAGTTCTTC. This translates into CASHLAGAENEQFF. The full variable domain, with the rest looked up from reference TRBV19 and TRBJ2-1, is DGGITQSPKYLFRKEGQNVTLSCEQNLNHDAMYWYRQDPGQGLRLIYYSQIVNDFQKGDIAEGYSVSREKKESFPLTVTSAQKNPTAFYLCASHLAGAENEQFFGPGTRLTVL.

The chain uses TRBV9 and TRBJ2-5, with D perhaps TRBD2 (6 bases). The V gene's germline CDR1 is SGDLS and CDR2 YYNGEE. Deletions cut 0 bases from V and 4 bases from J, with 7 bases between. The CDR3 is 13 amino acids. The CDR3 spells CASSVGRGETQYF. DNA for the CDR3: TGTGCCAGCAGCGTAGGGAGGGGAGAGACCCAGTACTTC.

This clone showed up just once. The chain is built from TRBV7-2 and TRBJ2-5, with 12 positions matching TRBD2. CDR1 is SGHTA and CDR2 is FQGNSA in the germline V gene. V trimming: 4 bases; J trimming: 4 bases; junction bases outside the gene matches: 13. This CDR3 is 18 amino acids long. This CDR3 reads CASSSRRLAGGFGETQYF. The CDR3 nucleotides are TGTGCCAGCAGCTCCCGGCGGCTAGCGGGGGGGTTTGGAGAGACCCAGTACTTC.

The J gene is TRBJ2-5, the V gene TRBV20-1, with TRBD1 as a possible D gene (6 bases). This CDR3 contains 11 residues. The V gene's germline CDR1 is DFQATT and CDR2 SNEGSKA (reference sequence). Trimming took 6 bases from V and 6 from J, leaving 11 bases between them. The CDR3: CSAIRGQTQYF. The CDR3 coding sequence is TGCAGTGCCATCAGGGGCCAGACCCAGTACTTC.

The chain couples TRBV6-5 to TRBJ1-6; TRBD1 agrees at 10 bases. Germline lookup yields CDR1 MNHEY and CDR2 SVGAGI. The CDR3 contains 15 residues. The ends lost 6 bases at V and 10 bases at J; junction bases unmatched: 9. CDR3: CASRIGQGVWSPLHF. For the CDR3, the DNA is TGTGCCAGCAGGATAGGACAGGGGGTATGGTCACCCCTCCACTTT.

The CDR3, as DNA: TGTGCCAGCAGCGAAACATTATGGACTAGCGGGGCCCAGTACGAGCAGTACTTC. It codes for CASSETLWTSGAQYEQYF. The J gene is TRBJ2-7, the V gene TRBV7-6, with 12 bases identical to TRBD2. Per the germline V gene, CDR1 is SGHVS and CDR2 is FNYEAQ. This CDR3 is built from 18 residues. V shed 5 bases, J shed 4 bases, and the junction held 15 bases outside the gene matches.

V gene TRBV29-1 combines with J gene TRBJ2-1, with TRBD2 matching 7 bases. Germline V CDR1 and CDR2: SQVTM, ANQGSEA. V shed 6 bases and J 6 bases; nucleotides not matched to a gene: 11. The length of the CDR3 is 14 residues. The CDR3 region is CSVTGTKSSNEQFF. The CDR3 nucleotides are TGCAGCGTCACCGGGACTAAGTCCAGCAATGAGCAGTTCTTC.

This sequence joins TRBV6-5 and TRBJ2-7; 7 bases map to TRBD1. CDR3 length equals 14 residues. V gave up 1 base and J gave up 6 bases; unmatched junction bases: 6. CDR1 is MNHEY and CDR2 is SVGAGI in the germline V gene. The CDR3 loop reads CASSYYDRVSEQYF. The CDR3 DNA reads TGTGCCAGCAGTTACTACGACAGGGTCAGCGAGCAGTACTTC.

This clone was observed a single time. V gene TRBV11-2 combines with J gene TRBJ1-3, with 9 positions matching TRBD1. The CDR3 is made up of 19 amino acids. CDR1 SGHAT and CDR2 FQNNGV come from the germline V gene. The V gene end was trimmed by 7 bases and the J gene end by 0 bases; junction bases not matched to a gene: 16. The CDR3 DNA sequence: TGTGCCAGCACCATAACACCCGGGACAGGGCCTCTCTCTGGAAACACCATATATTTT. Protein: CASTITPGTGPLSGNTIYF.

This chain joins TRBV5-4 and TRBJ2-7, with D unclear. The CDR3 is made up of 12 amino acids. With 2 bases removed from V and 6 bases from J, the gap between germline ends came to 9 bases. Germline V lookup: CDR1 SGHNT, CDR2 YYREEE (reference sequence). CDR3 coding DNA: TGTGCCAGCAGCTTAGCCCTCGCCGAGCAGTACTTC. Its protein product is CASSLALAEQYF.